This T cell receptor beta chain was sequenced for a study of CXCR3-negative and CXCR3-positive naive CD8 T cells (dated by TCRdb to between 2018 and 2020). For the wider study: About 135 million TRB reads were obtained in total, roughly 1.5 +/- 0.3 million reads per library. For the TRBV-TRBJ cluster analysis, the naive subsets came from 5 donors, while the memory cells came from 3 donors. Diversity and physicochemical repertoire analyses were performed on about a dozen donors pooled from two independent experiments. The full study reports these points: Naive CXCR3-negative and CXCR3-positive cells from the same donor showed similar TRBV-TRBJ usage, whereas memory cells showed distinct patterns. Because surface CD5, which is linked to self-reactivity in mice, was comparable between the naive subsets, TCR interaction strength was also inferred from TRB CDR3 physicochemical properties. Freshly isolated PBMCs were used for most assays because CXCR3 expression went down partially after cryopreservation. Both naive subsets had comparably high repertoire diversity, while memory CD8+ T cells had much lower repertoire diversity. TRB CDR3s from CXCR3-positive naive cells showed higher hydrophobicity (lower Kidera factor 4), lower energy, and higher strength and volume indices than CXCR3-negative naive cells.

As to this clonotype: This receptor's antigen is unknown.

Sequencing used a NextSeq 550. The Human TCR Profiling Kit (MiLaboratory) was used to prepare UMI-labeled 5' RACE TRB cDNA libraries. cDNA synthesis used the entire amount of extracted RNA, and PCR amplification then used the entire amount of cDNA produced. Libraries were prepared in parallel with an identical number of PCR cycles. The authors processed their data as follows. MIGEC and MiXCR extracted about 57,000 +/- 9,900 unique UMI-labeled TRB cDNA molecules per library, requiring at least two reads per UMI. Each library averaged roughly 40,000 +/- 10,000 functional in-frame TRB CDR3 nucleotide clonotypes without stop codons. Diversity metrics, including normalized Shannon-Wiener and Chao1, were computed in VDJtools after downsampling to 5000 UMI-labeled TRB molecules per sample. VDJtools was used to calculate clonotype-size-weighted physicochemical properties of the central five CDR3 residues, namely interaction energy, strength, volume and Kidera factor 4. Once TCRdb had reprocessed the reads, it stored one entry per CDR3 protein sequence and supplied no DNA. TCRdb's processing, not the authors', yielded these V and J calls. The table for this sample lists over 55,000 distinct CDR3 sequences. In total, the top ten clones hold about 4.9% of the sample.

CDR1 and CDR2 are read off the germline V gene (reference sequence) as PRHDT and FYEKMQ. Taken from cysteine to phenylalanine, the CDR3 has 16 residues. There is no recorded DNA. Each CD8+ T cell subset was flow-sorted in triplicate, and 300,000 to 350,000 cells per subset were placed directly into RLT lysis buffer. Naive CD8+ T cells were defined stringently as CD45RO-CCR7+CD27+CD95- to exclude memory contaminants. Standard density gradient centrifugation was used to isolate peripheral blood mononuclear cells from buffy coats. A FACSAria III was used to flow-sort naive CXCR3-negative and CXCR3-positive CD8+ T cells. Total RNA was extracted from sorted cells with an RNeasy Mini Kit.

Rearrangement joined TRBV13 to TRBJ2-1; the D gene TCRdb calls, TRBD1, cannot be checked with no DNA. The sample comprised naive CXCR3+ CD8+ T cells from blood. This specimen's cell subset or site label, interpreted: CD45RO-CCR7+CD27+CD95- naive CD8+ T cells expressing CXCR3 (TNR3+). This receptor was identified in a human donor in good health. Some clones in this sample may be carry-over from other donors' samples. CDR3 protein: CASSPPSSQGRNEQFF.